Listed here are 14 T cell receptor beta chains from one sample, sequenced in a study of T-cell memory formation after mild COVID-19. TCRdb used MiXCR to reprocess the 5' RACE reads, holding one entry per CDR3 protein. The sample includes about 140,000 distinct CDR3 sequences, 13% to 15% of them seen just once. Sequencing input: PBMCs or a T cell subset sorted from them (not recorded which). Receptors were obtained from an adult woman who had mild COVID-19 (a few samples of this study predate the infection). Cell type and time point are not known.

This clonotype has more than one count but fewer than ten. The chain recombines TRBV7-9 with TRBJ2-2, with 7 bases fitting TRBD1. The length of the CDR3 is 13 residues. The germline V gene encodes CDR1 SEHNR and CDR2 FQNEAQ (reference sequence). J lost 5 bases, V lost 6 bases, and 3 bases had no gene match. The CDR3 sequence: CASRYRGTGELFF. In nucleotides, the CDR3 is TGTGCCAGCAGGTACAGGGGAACCGGGGAGCTGTTTTTT.

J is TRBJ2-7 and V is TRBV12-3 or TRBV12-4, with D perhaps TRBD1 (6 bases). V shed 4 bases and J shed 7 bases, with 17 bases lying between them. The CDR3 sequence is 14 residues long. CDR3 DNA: TGTGCCAGCAGTTCACAGGGACAATTACCGGAGCAGTACTTC. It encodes CASSSQGQLPEQYF.

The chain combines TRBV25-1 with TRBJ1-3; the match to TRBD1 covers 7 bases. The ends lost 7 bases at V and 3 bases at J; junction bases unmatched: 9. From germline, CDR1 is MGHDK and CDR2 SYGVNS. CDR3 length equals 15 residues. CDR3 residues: CASTPQGVNGNTIYF. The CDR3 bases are TGTGCCAGCACCCCCCAGGGGGTAAATGGAAACACCATATATTTT. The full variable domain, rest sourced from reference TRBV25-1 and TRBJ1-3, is EADIYQTPRYLVIGTGKKITLECSQTMGHDKMYWYQQDPGMELHLIHYSYGVNSTEKGDLSSESTVSRIRTEHFPLTLESARPSHTSQYLCASTPQGVNGNTIYFGEGSWLTVV.

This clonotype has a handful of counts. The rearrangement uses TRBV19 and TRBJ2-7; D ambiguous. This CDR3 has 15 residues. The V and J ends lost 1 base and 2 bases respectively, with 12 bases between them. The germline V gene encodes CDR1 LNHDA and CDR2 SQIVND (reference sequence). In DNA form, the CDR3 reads TGTGCCAGTAGTATAGTTGGCAGAACGCCCTACGAGCAGTACTTC. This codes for CASSIVGRTPYEQYF.

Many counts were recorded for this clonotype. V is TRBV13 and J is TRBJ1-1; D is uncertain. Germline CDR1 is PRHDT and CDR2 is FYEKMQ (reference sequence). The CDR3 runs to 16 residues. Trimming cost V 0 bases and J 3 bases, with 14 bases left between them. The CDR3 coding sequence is TGTGCCAGCAGCTTAGGCCTAGTCAGTGTCCACACTGAAGCTTTCTTT. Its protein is CASSLGLVSVHTEAFF.

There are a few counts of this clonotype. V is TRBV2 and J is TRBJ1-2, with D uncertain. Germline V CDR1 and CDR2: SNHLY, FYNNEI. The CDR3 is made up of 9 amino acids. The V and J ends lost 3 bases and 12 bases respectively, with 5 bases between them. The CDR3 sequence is CASSDGDTF. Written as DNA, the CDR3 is TGTGCCAGCAGTGACGGTGACACCTTC.

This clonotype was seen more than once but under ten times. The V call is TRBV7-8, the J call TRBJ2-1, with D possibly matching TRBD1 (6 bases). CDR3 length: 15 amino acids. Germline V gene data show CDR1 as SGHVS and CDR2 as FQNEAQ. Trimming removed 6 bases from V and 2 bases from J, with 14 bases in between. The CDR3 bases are TGTGCCAGCAGGCACAGGGCACCCCCCTACAATGAGCAGTTCTTC. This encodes CASRHRAPPYNEQFF.

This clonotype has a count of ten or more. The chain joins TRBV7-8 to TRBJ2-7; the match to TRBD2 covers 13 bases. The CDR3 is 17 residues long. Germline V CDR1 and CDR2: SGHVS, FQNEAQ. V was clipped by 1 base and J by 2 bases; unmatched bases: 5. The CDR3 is CASSLGTSGGLTYEQYF. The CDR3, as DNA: TGTGCCAGCAGCTTAGGGACTAGCGGGGGCCTTACCTACGAGCAGTACTTC. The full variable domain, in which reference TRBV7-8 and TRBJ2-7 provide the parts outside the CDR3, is GAGVSQSPRYKVAKRGQDVALRCDPISGHVSLFWYQQALGQGPEFLTYFQNEAQLDKSGLPSDRFFAERPEGSVSTLKIQRTQQEDSAVYLCASSLGTSGGLTYEQYFGPGTRLTVT.

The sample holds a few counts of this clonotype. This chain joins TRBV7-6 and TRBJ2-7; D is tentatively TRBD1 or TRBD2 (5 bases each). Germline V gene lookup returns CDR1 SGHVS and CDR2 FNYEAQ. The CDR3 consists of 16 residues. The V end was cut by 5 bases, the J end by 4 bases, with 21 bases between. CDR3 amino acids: CASSTSGTVKDYEQYF. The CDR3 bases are TGTGCCAGCAGCACCTCCGGGACGGTGAAGGATTACGAGCAGTACTTC.

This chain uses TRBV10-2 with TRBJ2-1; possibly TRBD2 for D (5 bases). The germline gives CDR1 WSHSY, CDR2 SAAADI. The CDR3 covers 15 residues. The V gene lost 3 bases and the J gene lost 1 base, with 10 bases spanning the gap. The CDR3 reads CASSDAGVSYNEQFF. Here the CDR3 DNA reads TGCGCCAGCAGTGATGCGGGCGTGTCCTACAATGAGCAGTTCTTC.

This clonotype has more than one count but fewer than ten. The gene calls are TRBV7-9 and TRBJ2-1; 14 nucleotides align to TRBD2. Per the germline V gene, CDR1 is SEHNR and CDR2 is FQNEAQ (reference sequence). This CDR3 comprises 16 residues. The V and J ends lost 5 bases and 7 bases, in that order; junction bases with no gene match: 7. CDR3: CASSPGLAGGRNEQFF. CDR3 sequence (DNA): TGTGCCAGCAGCCCCGGACTAGCGGGAGGTCGTAATGAGCAGTTCTTC.

The CDR3 bases are TGTGCCAGCAGTTTAGGGACTAGTTTCAATGAGCAGTTCTTC. Its translation: CASSLGTSFNEQFF. The chain combines TRBV12-3 or TRBV12-4 with TRBJ2-1; the match to TRBD2 covers 7 bases. With V trimmed by 1 base and J by 6 bases, 3 bases remained unmatched. The CDR3 length is 14 residues.

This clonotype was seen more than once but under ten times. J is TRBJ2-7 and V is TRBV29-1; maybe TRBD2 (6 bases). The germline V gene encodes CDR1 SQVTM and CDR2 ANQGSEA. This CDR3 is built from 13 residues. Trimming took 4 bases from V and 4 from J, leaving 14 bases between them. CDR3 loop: CSVVGRDGYEQYF. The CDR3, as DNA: TGCAGCGTTGTCGGGCGGGATGGGTACGAGCAGTACTTC.

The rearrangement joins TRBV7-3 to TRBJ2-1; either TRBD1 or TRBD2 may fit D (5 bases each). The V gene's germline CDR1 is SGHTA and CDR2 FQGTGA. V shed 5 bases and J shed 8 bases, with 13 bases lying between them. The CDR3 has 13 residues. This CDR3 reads CASSLGVGDEQFF. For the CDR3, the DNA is TGTGCCAGCAGCCTCGGGGTAGGGGATGAGCAGTTCTTC.